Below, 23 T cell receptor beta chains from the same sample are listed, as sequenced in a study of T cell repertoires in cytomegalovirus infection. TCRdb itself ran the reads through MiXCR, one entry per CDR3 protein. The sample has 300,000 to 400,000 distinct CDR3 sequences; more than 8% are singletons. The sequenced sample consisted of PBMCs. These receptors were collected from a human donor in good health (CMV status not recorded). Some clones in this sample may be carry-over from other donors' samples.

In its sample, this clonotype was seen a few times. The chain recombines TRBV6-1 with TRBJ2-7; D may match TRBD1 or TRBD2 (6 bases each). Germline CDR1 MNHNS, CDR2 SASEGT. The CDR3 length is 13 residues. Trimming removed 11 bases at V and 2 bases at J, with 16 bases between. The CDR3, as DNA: TGTGCCGGGCGGGGCAGGGGTACCTACGAGCAGTACTTC. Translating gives CAGRGRGTYEQYF.

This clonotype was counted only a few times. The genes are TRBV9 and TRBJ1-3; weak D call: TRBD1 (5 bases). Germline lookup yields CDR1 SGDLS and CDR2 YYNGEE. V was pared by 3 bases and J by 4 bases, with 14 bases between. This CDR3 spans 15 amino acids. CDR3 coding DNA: TGTGCCAGCAGCGATACACAGGTGTGGGGAAACACCATATATTTT. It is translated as CASSDTQVWGNTIYF.

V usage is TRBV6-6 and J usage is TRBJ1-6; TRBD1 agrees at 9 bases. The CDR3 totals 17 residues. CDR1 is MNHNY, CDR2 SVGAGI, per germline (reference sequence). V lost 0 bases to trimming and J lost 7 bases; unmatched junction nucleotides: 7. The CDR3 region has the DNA TGTGCCAGCAGTTACTCCCCAACAGGGGGCAAGAATTCACCCCTCCACTTT. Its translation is CASSYSPTGGKNSPLHF.

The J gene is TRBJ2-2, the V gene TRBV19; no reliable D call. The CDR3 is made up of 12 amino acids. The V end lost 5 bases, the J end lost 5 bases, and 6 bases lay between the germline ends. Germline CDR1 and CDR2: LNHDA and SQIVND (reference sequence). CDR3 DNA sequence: TGTGCCAGTAGTCACAGTACCGGGGAGCTGTTTTTT. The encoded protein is CASSHSTGELFF.

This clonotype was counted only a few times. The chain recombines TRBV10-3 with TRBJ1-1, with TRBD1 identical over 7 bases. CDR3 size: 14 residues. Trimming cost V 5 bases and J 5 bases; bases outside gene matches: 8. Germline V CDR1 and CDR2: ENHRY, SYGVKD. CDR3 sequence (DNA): TGTGCCATCAGTCGATCCGGGACAGCGACTGAAGCTTTCTTT. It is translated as CAISRSGTATEAFF.

The CDR3 coding sequence is TGTGCTTCAACCCCGCAGGGCGTGAATTACGAGCAGTACTTC. As protein: CASTPQGVNYEQYF. The V call is TRBV6-5, the J call TRBJ2-7; tentative D call: TRBD1 (5 bases). There are 14 residues in the CDR3. Germline CDR1 and CDR2: MNHEY and SVGAGI.

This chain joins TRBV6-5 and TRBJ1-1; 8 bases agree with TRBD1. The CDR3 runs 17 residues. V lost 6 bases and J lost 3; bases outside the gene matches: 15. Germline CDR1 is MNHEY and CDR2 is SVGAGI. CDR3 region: CASRQGATHSRDTEAFF. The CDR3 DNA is TGTGCCAGCAGGCAGGGGGCGACTCATTCCAGGGACACTGAAGCTTTCTTT.

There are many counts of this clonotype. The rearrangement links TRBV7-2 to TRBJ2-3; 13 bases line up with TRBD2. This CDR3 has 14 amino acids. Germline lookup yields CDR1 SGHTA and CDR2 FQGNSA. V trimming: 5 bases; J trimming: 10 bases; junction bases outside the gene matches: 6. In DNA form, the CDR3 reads TGTGCCAGCAGCCAGACTAGCGGGGGGAGGGCGCAGTATTTT. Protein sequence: CASSQTSGGRAQYF.

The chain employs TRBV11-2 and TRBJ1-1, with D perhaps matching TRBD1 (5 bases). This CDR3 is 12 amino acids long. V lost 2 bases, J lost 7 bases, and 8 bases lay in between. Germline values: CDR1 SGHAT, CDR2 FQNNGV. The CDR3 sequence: CASSLSRDEAFF. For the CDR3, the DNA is TGTGCCAGCAGCTTAAGCAGGGATGAAGCTTTCTTT.

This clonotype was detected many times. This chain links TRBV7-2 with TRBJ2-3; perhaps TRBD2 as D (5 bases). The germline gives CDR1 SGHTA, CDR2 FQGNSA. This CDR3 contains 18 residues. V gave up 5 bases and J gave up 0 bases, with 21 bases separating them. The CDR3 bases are TGTGCCAGCAGCCGCTTACTATTCGGACTTCCTAGCACAGATACGCAGTATTTT. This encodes CASSRLLFGLPSTDTQYF. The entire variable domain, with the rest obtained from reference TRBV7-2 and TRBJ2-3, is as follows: GAGVSQSPSNKVTEKGKDVELRCDPISGHTALYWYRQSLGQGLEFLIYFQGNSAPDKSGLPSDRFSAERTGGSVSTLTIQRTQQEDSAVYLCASSRLLFGLPSTDTQYFGPGTRLTVL.

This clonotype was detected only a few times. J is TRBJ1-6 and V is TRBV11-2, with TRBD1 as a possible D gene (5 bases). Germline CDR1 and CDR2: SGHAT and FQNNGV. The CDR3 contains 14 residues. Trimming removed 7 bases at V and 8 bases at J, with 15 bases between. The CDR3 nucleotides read TGTGCCAGCACTCGGGGCTTGGAGGATTCACCCCTCCACTTT. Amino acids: CASTRGLEDSPLHF.

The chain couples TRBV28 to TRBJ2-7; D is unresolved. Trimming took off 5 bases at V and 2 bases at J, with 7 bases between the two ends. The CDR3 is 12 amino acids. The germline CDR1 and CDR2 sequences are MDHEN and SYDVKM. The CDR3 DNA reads TGTGCCAGCAGTCAAGGGACCTACGAGCAGTACTTC. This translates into CASSQGTYEQYF.

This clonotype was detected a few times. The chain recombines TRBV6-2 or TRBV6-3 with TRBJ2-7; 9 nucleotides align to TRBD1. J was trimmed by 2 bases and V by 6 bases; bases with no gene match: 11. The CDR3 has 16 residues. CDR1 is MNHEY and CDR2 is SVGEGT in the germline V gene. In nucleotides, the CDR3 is TGTGCCAGCAGCGATACCGGGACAGGGAGGGCCTACGAGCAGTACTTC. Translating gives CASSDTGTGRAYEQYF.

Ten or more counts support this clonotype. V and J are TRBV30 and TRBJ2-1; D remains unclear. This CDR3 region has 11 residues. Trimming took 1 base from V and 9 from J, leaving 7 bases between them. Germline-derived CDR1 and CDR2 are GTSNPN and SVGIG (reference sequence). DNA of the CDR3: TGTGCCTGGAGTGGGGCGGTTGAGCAGTTCTTC. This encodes CAWSGAVEQFF.

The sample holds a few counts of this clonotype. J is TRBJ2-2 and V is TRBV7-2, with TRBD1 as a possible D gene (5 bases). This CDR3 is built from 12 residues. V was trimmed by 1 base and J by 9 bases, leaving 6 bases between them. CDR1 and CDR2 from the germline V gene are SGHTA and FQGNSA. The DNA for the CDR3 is TGTGCCAGCAGCTTAGGGGGCAGGGAGCTGTTTTTT. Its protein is CASSLGGRELFF.

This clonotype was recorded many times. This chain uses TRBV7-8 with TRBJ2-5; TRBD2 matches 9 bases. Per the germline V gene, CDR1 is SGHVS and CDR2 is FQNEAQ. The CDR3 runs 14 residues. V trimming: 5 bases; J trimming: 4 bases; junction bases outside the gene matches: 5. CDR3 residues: CASSPETSGETQYF. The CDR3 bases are TGTGCCAGCAGCCCTGAGACTAGCGGAGAGACCCAGTACTTC.

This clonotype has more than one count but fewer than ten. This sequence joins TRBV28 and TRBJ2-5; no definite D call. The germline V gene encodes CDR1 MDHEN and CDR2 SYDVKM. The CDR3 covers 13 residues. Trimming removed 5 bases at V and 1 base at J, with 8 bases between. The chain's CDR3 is CASSRQLQETQYF. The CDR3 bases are TGTGCCAGCAGTCGGCAGCTCCAAGAGACCCAGTACTTC.

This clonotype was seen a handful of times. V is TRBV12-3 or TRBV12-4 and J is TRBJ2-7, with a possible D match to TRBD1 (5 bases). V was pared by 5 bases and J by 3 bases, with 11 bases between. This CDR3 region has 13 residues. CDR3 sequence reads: CASSTDRNYEQYF. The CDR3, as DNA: TGTGCCAGCAGTACAGACAGAAACTACGAGCAGTACTTC.

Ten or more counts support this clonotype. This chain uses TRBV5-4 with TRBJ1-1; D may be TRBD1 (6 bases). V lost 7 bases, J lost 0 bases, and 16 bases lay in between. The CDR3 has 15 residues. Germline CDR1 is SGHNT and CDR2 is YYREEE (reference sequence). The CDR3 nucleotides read TGTGCCAGCGCAGGGGCGACGGGTGTGAACACTGAAGCTTTCTTT. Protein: CASAGATGVNTEAFF.

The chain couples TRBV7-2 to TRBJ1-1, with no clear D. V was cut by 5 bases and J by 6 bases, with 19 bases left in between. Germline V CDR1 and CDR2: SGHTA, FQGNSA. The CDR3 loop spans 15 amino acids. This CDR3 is CASSQTSLVGPEAFF. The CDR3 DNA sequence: TGTGCCAGCAGCCAAACTTCCCTCGTGGGTCCTGAAGCTTTCTTT.

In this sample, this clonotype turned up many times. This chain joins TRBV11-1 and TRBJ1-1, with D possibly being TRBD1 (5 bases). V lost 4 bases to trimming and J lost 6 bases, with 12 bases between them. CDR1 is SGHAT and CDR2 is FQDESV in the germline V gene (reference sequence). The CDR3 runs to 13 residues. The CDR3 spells CASSSTVIAEAFF. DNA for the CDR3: TGTGCCAGCAGCTCGACAGTAATCGCTGAAGCTTTCTTT.

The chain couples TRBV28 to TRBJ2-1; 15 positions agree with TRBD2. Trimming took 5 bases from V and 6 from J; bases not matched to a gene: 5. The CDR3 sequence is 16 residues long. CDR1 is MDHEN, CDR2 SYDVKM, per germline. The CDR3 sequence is CASSTRTSGRVNEQFF. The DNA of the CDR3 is TGTGCCAGCAGTACCCGGACTAGCGGGAGGGTCAATGAGCAGTTCTTC.

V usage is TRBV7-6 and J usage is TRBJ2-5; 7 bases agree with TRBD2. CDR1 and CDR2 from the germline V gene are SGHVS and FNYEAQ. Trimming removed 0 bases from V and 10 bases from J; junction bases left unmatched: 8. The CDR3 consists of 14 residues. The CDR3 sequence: CASSLAGPRGDQYF. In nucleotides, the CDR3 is TGTGCCAGCAGCTTAGCGGGCCCACGGGGGGACCAGTACTTC.